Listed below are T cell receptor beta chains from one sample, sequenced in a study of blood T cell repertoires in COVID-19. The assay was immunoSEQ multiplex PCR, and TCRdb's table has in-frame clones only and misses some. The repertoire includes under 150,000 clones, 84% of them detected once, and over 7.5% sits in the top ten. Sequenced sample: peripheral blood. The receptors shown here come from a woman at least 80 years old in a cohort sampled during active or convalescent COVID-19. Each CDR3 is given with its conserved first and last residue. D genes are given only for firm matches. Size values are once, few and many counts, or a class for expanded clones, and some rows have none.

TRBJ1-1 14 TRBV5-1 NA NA TGCGCCAGCAGCTTGGCCTCAGGGGCCACTGAAGCTTTCTTT CASSLASGATEAFF
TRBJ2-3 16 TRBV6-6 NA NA TGTGCCAGCAGTTCAAACAGCATCTCTAGCACAGATACGCAGTATTTT CASSSNSISSTDTQYF
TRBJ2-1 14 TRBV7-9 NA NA TGTGCCAGCAGCGTCGGTGGGACTCGGGATGAGCAGTTCTTC CASSVGGTRDEQFF
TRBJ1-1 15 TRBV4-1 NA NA TGCGCCAGCAGTCCCATTGAAACACTGAACACTGAAGCTTTCTTT CASSPIETLNTEAFF
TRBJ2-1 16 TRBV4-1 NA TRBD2 TGCGCCAGCAGCCAAGAATCAGCGGGGGGGAACAATGAGCAGTTCTTC CASSQESAGGNNEQFF
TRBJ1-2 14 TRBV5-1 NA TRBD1 TGCGCCAGCAGCTTGGGGGCGACAGGGGGTAGCTACACCTTC CASSLGATGGSYTF
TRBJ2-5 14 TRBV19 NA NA TGTGCCAGTAGTATCGACAGAAGACAAGAGACCCAGTACTTC CASSIDRRQETQYF
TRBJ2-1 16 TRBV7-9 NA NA TGTGCCAGCAGCTTAGGGACCCTAGCCGCCTACAATGAGCAGTTCTTC CASSLGTLAAYNEQFF
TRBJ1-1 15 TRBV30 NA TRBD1 TGTGCCCACGTTCTTAGGGGGCAGGCGTTCACTGAAGCTTTCTTT CAHVLRGQAFTEAFF
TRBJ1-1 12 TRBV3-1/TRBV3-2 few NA TGTGCCAGCAGCCAAGCCGGGGATGGGGCTTTCTTT CASSQAGDGAFF
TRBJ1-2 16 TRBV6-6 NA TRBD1 TGTGCCAGCAGTCTCCGGTCCGGGACAGCCAACTATGGCTACACCTTC CASSLRSGTANYGYTF
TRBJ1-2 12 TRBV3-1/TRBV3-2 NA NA TGTGCCAGCAGCCGATTGACCGGGGGCTACACCTTC CASSRLTGGYTF
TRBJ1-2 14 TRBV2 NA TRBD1 TGTGCCAGCAGTGTGCGCAGGGGGAGTTTCGGCTACACCTTC CASSVRRGSFGYTF
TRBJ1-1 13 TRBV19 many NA TGTGCCAGTAGGGCGGGGGGGGAAACTGAAGCTTTCTTT CASRAGGETEAFF
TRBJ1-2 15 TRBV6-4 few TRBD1 TGTGCCAGCAGCGAGTCGACAGGGGGTGTCTATGGCTACACCTTC CASSESTGGVYGYTF
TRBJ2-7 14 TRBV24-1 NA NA TGTGCCACCAGGGTCCTGCCTAGCTCCTACGAGCAGTACTTC CATRVLPSSYEQYF
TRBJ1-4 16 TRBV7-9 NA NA TGTGCCAGCAGCTTAACCGGGACTGGGAATAATGAAAAACTGTTTTTT CASSLTGTGNNEKLFF
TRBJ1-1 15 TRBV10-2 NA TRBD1 TGCGCCAGCAAGCCATCACAGGGGTCGAACACTGAAGCTTTCTTT CASKPSQGSNTEAFF
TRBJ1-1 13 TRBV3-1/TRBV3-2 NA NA TGTGCCAGCAGCCCGGGGTGGACGTCTGAAGCTTTCTTT CASSPGWTSEAFF
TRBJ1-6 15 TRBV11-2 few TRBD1 TGTGCCAGCAGCTTCCGGGACAGGGGTTATTCACCCCTCCACTTT CASSFRDRGYSPLHF
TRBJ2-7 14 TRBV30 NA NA TGTGCCTGGAGACAGGGAAGTTTAACCCACGAGCAGTACTTC CAWRQGSLTHEQYF
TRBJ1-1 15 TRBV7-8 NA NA TGTGCCAGCAGCCCCAGCAGGGGCTCGAACACTGAAGCTTTCTTT CASSPSRGSNTEAFF
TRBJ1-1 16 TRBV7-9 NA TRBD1 TGTGCCAGCAGTCCTCCGGGACAGATCTTCGGAACTGAAGCTTTCTTT CASSPPGQIFGTEAFF
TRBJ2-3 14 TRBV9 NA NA TGTGCCAGCTCCCCGGGGATAGGCACAGATACGCAGTATTTT CASSPGIGTDTQYF
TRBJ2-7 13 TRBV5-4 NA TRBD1 TGTGCCAGCAGCCGGGGACAGCTCTACGAGCAGTACTTC CASSRGQLYEQYF
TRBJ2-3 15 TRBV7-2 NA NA TGTGCCAGCAGCTGGGTGGCGGGGAGCACAGATACGCAGTATTTT CASSWVAGSTDTQYF
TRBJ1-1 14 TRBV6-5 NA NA TGTGCCAGCAGTAACCCGCAGATGAACACTGAAGCTTTCTTT CASSNPQMNTEAFF
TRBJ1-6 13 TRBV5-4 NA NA TGTGCCAGCAGCTTTGGCAGGGCTTCACCCCTCCACTTT CASSFGRASPLHF
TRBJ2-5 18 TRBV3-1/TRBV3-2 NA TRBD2 TGTGCCAGCAGCCAGCGGCTGAGGGGACTAGCGGGCCAAGAGACCCAGTACTTC CASSQRLRGLAGQETQYF
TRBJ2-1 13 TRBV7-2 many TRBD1 TGTGCCAGCAGCTTCGGACAGGGCGGTGAGCAGTTCTTC CASSFGQGGEQFF
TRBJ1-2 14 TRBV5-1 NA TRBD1 TGCGCCAGCAGCGCGCTGCGGGACAGCTATGGCTACACCTTC CASSALRDSYGYTF
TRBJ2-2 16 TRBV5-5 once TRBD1 TGTGCCAGCAGCTTGGATCGACAGGGAGTGTCCGGGGAGCTGTTTTTT CASSLDRQGVSGELFF
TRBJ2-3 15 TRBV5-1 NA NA TGCGCCAGCAGGAATTCGGGGGACTCCACAGATACGCAGTATTTT CASRNSGDSTDTQYF
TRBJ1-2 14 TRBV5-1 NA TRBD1 TGCGCCAGCAGCTTGGAACAGGGGATTGGAGGCTACACCTTC CASSLEQGIGGYTF
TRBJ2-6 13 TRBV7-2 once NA TGTGCCAGCAGCCCGGACAAGGGCCTCATCCTGACTTTC CASSPDKGLILTF
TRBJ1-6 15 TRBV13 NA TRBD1 TGTGCCAGCAGCCGAGGGACAGCCTATACTTCACCCCTCCACTTT CASSRGTAYTSPLHF
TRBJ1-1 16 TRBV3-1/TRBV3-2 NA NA TGTGCCAGCAGCCAAACGGCAGGGGCCATGAACACTGAAGCTTTCTTT CASSQTAGAMNTEAFF
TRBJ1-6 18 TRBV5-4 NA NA TGTGCCAGCAGGATGCCCCTGGGTAGACTAGACTATAATTCACCCCTCCACTTT CASRMPLGRLDYNSPLHF
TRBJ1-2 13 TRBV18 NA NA TGTGCCAGCTCCGTCGACAGATTATATGGCTACACCTTC CASSVDRLYGYTF
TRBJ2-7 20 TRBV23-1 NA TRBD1 TGCGCCAGCAGTTCCTTCCTCATCCGACAGGGCCATGAAAGTATGTACGAGCAGTACTTC CASSSFLIRQGHESMYEQYF
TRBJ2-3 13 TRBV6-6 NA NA TGTGCCAGCAGTGCAGTCCTCACAGATACGCAGTATTTT CASSAVLTDTQYF
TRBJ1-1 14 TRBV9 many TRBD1 TGTGCCAGCAGCGTAGACACAGGGGACACTGAAGCTTTCTTT CASSVDTGDTEAFF
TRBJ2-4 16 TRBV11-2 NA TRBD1 TGTGCCAGCAGCTTAGCTAGGGCAGGACAGGGGGACATTCAGTACTTC CASSLARAGQGDIQYF
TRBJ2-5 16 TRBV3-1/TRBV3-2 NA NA TGTGCCAGCAGCCAAACAGGGACCAGTTTGCAAGAGACCCAGTACTTC CASSQTGTSLQETQYF
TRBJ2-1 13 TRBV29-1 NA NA TGCAGCGTTGAGGTCAGGGGAGCCAATGAGCAGTTCTTC CSVEVRGANEQFF
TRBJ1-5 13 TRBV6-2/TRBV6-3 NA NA TGTGCCAGCAGTTACTGGAGCGGGGAGCCCCAGCATTTT CASSYWSGEPQHF
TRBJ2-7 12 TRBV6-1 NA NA TGTGCCAGCAGTGAATTAGTCTACGAGCAGTACTTC CASSELVYEQYF
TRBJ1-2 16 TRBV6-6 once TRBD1 TGTGCCAGCAGTTGGGGACAGGCACGATCGAACTATGGCTACACCTTC CASSWGQARSNYGYTF
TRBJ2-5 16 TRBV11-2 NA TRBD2 TGTGCCAGCAGCAATAACCCCGGACTAGAGTGGGAGACCCAGTACTTC CASSNNPGLEWETQYF
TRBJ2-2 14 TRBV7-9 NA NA TGTGCCAGCAGCTTGAGACTTCCACACGGGGAGCTGTTTTTT CASSLRLPHGELFF
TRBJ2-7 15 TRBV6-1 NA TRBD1 TGTGCCAGCAGTGAAGCAGGGGGCTATGCCTACGAGCAGTACTTC CASSEAGGYAYEQYF
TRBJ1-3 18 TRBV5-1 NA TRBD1 TGCGCCAGCAGCTCCCCCGGGGACAGACCAGGGACTGGAAACACCATATATTTT CASSSPGDRPGTGNTIYF
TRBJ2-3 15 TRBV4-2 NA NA TGTGCCAGCAGCCAAGACGCGGTAGGCACAGATACGCAGTATTTT CASSQDAVGTDTQYF
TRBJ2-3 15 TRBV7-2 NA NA TGTGCCAGCAGTTCGAGGGCTGTAAGCACAGATACGCAGTATTTT CASSSRAVSTDTQYF
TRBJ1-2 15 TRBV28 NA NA TGTGCCAGCAGTTTTCAAGGGGTCTCCGAGAATGGCTACACCTTC CASSFQGVSENGYTF
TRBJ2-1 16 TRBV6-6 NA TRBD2 TGTGCCACCGGGGGAGGGGCGGGGGTCTCCTACAATGAGCAGTTCTTC CATGGGAGVSYNEQFF
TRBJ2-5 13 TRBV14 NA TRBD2 TGTGCCAGTGCTACGGGACTAGAAGAGACCCAGTACTTC CASATGLEETQYF